The following is a T cell receptor (beta chain) sequence with its context. This clone was counted only a few times. Its binding antigen is unknown. No per-base quality is available; no much larger clone lies one base away. Distinct nucleotide sequences in the sample also encode this CDR3. A single peripheral blood draw of around 120 mL on average was collected from each donor into heparinised tubes. Naive, central memory, regulatory and stem cell-like memory CD4+ T cells were sorted on a BD FACSAria II using a panel including CD45RO, CCR7, CD25, CD127, CD95 and CD27. Purity was above 98% for every sorted population. PBMCs were separated immediately by Lymphoprep density gradient centrifugation and were stained directly, without being cultured. So that batch effects would be minimized, each experiment stained and sorted samples in pairs, pairing one healthy donor with one patient. The data belong to a study of beta chain features in type 1 diabetes (dated by TCRdb to the late 2010s). Turning to the overall study: Mean age, gender distribution, total cell number and subset yield were not different between patients and healthy donors. Regulatory and stem cell-like memory subsets were obtained from only 8 patients and roughly 8 healthy donors, while naive and central memory subsets were obtained from all 30 or so donors. The study compared TCRB repertoires of sorted circulating CD4+ T cell subsets between recently diagnosed type 1 diabetes patients and matched healthy donors. A total of around 110,000,000 sorted cells were examined across all samples, and RNA yield correlated strongly with the number of cells per subset. Overall study outcomes, separate from this receptor: Because cDNA was sequenced instead of genomic DNA, activated cells with high expression could be over-represented, although the groups did not differ in activation or CD3 levels. Naive, central memory and regulatory TCRB repertoires appeared to be more similar among patients than among healthy donors. PCR may preferentially amplify shorter templates, but because patient and control samples were amplified and corrected together, any resulting skew would affect both groups equally. Type 1 diabetes patients showed a moderate but significant shortening of TCRB CDR3 length in all four CD4+ subsets. At VDJ recombination sites, patients with type 1 diabetes made fewer insertions and deleted more nucleotides, a pattern implying thymic rearrangement abnormalities. Only small numbers of individuals were included in the HLA sub-analyses, which left unresolved whether HLA type had any influence on TCRB rearrangement.

All of the isolated RNA was reverse transcribed with the High Capacity cDNA Reverse Transcription Kit, so expressed TCRB transcripts were sequenced. Deep immunoSEQ sequencing was performed on naive, central memory and regulatory T cell samples, with an average of roughly 4 million total reads per sample. Sorted cells were lysed in RLT buffer and RNA was extracted with DNase-treated RNeasy Micro or Mini kits, depending on cell number. To prevent cross-contamination, every cell subset was processed on its own, while patient and healthy donor samples were processed together. TCRB sequences were amplified from cDNA with the immunoSEQ multiplex PCR, producing 87-bp fragments spanning the CDR3 region. Sequencing of the amplicons was performed on the Illumina HiSeq platform. The authors' analysis ran thus. Synthetic template baselines were used to correct PCR bias computationally, reads within Hamming distance 2 were collapsed, and singletons that could not be merged were discarded. Reads were aligned against IMGT to assign V, D and J genes, CDR3 length and insertions or deletions at six rearrangement sites. Clonotype counts were normalized to sorted cell number within each subset before computing true diversity and Gini coefficients with the tcR R package. The overlap coefficient, calculated on TCRB nucleotide sequences, was used to quantify repertoire sharing. Out-of-frame TCRB sequences from naive cells were analyzed to stand in for the pre-selection repertoire. TCRdb stores this immuneACCESS table with in-frame sequences only. Part of the clones is absent; in the studies checked, under half of the shortfall reflects unresolved V genes, and no reason is known for the rest. V and J calls and clone size are those listed in that table; D and trimming were worked out from the DNA. In all, the sample holds about 240,000 clones, and around 14% of those were seen once. Approximately 0.02% of the sample goes to the ten largest clones.

This clonotype was obtained from a man aged 25-45 years with type 1 diabetes. Sequenced material: naive CD4+ T cells from blood. The cell subset or site label, read with the paper, signifies: true naive CD4+ T cells.

The CDR3 corresponds to CASSRTGSGANVLTF. The nucleotide sequence reads TGTGCCAGCAGCCGTACAGGATCTGGGGCCAACGTCCTGACTTTC. The V and J segments used are TRBV2 and TRBJ2-6; TRBD1 might be the D gene, on 5 matching bases. For CDR1 and CDR2, the germline V gene lists SNHLY and FYNNEI. Its CDR3 holds 15 amino acids, cysteine through phenylalanine. Only the CDR3 portion is preserved as DNA: 45 bases, with reading frame beginning at the first base. Trimming takes 6 bases from V and 1 base from J, and the germline ends sit 10 bases apart.